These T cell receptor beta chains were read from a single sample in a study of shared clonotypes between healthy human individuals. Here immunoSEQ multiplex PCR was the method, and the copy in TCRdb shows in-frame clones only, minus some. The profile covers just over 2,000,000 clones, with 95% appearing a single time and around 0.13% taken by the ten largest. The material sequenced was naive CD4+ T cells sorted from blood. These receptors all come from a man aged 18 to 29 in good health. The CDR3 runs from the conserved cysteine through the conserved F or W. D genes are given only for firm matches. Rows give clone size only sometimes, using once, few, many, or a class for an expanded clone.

CASSQARGHTDTQYF,TGCGCCAGCAGCCAAGCAAGGGGACACACAGATACGCAGTATTTT,TRBV4-1,-,-,TRBJ2-3
CASSASFTDTQYF,TGTGCCAGCAGCGCTTCGTTCACAGATACGCAGTATTTT,TRBV2,-,-,TRBJ2-3
CASSLGRSEATNYGYTF,TGTGCCAGCAGCTTAGGGCGGTCCGAAGCCACTAACTATGGCTACACCTTC,TRBV7-9,-,-,TRBJ1-2
CASSEGVSYLNQPQHF,TGCGCCAGCAGTGAGGGAGTCAGCTACTTGAATCAGCCCCAGCATTTT,TRBV10-2,-,-,TRBJ1-5
CASSLPAVENTEAFF,TGTGCCAGCTCACTTCCAGCGGTGGAGAACACTGAAGCTTTCTTT,TRBV18,-,-,TRBJ1-1
CASTTSHSTGELFF,TGTGCCAGCACGACTAGCCATTCCACCGGGGAGCTGTTTTTT,TRBV2,TRBD2,-,TRBJ2-2
CASGEGPPNEKLFF,TGTGCCAGCGGGGAGGGACCCCCTAATGAAAAACTGTTTTTT,TRBV9,-,-,TRBJ1-4
CASSPPGTHRLEQFF,TGTGCCAGCAGCCCTCCCGGGACCCACCGTCTTGAGCAGTTCTTC,TRBV9,-,-,TRBJ2-1
CASRDGLGYGYTF,TGTGCCAGCAGGGACGGGCTGGGGTATGGCTACACCTTC,TRBV6-1,-,-,TRBJ1-2
CASSKVQRSYRELFF,TGTGCCAGCAGCAAAGTTCAAAGGTCATATCGGGAGCTGTTTTTT,TRBV21-1,-,-,TRBJ2-2
CAWSGNNEQFF,TGTGCCTGGAGTGGGAACAATGAGCAGTTCTTC,TRBV30,-,few,TRBJ2-1
CASSATGGNQPQHF,TGTGCCAGCAGTGCTACAGGGGGCAATCAGCCCCAGCATTTT,TRBV2,TRBD1,-,TRBJ1-5
CASSQDQGAGTGELFF,TGCGCCAGCAGCCAAGATCAGGGGGCGGGCACCGGGGAGCTGTTTTTT,TRBV4-3,TRBD1,-,TRBJ2-2
CASSPPRNTEAFF,TGTGCCAGCTCACCTCCAAGGAACACTGAAGCTTTCTTT,TRBV18,-,-,TRBJ1-1
CASSYASERTDTQYF,TGTGCCAGCAGTTACGCTAGCGAACGCACAGATACGCAGTATTTT,TRBV6-5,-,-,TRBJ2-3
CASSSQGRGTGELFF,TGTGCCAGCAGTTCGCAAGGCAGGGGCACCGGGGAGCTGTTTTTT,TRBV6-5,-,-,TRBJ2-2
CASSSGQGAYGYTF,TGTGCCAGCAGCTCGGGACAGGGGGCGTATGGCTACACCTTC,TRBV11-1,TRBD1,-,TRBJ1-2
CASSPTGGSEKLFF,TGTGCCAGCTCACCGACGGGAGGGTCTGAAAAACTGTTTTTT,TRBV18,-,-,TRBJ1-4
CASSLPGGTEAFF,TGTGCCAGCAGCTTGCCGGGCGGGACTGAAGCTTTCTTT,TRBV6-5,-,-,TRBJ1-1
CASSSRAGLYGYTF,TGTGCCAGCAGTTCCCGCGCAGGGCTATATGGCTACACCTTC,TRBV27,-,-,TRBJ1-2
CASSLAGTGVPYEQYF,TGTGCCAGCAGCTTAGCCGGGACAGGGGTTCCCTACGAGCAGTACTTC,TRBV7-2,TRBD1,once,TRBJ2-7
CASSLGQGVRNEQFF,TGTGCCAGCAGCCTGGGACAGGGGGTCCGAAATGAGCAGTTCTTC,TRBV6-5,TRBD1,once,TRBJ2-1
CASTESSGISYTEAFF,TGTGCCAGCACCGAATCCTCGGGGATTTCGTACACTGAAGCTTTCTTT,TRBV25-1,-,-,TRBJ1-1
CAWDRSVYGYTF,TGTGCCTGGGACCGGTCTGTGTATGGCTACACCTTC,TRBV30,-,-,TRBJ1-2
CASSQTRQGVQDTQYF,TGCGCCAGCAGCCAAACCCGACAGGGGGTGCAAGATACGCAGTATTTT,TRBV4-1,TRBD1,-,TRBJ2-3
CASSEWGGINYGYTF,TGTGCCAGCAGTGAATGGGGTGGGATTAACTATGGCTACACCTTC,TRBV6-1,-,once,TRBJ1-2
CASSLAGGNEQFF,TGTGCCAGCAGCCTCGCGGGGGGCAATGAGCAGTTCTTC,TRBV11-3,TRBD2,-,TRBJ2-1
CAWRGGLAEVTSYEQYF,TGTGCCTGGAGGGGGGGACTAGCGGAAGTTACATCCTACGAGCAGTACTTC,TRBV30,TRBD2,once,TRBJ2-7
CASRLVPTEAFF,TGTGCCAGCAGACTGGTGCCCACTGAAGCTTTCTTT,TRBV2,-,-,TRBJ1-1
CASSLSNRNYGYTF,TGTGCCAGCAGTTTATCTAACAGAAACTATGGCTACACCTTC,TRBV28,-,-,TRBJ1-2
CASSLGPNSNQPQHF,TGTGCCAGCAGCTTAGGGCCCAATAGCAATCAGCCCCAGCATTTT,TRBV7-2,-,-,TRBJ1-5
CASSTGTIQYF,TGTGCCAGCAGCACTGGTACCATTCAGTACTTC,TRBV6-5,-,-,TRBJ2-4
CATSIGRDAYEQYF,TGCGCCACGAGCATCGGGCGGGATGCCTACGAGCAGTACTTC,TRBV5-1,-,-,TRBJ2-7
CASTSGVGNYGYTF,TGTGCCAGCACATCGGGGGTGGGCAACTATGGCTACACCTTC,TRBV28,-,-,TRBJ1-2
CASSLTAYEQYF,TGCGCCAGCAGCTTAACCGCCTACGAGCAGTACTTC,TRBV5-1,-,-,TRBJ2-7
CASSLKGVSGANVLTF,TGCGCCAGCAGCTTGAAGGGGGTCTCTGGGGCCAACGTCCTGACTTTC,TRBV5-1,-,-,TRBJ2-6
CASSQAPQSSYNEQFF,TGCGCCAGCAGCCAGGCCCCGCAGAGCTCCTACAATGAGCAGTTCTTC,TRBV4-3,-,-,TRBJ2-1
CSARQQETQYF,TGCAGCGCCAGACAGCAAGAGACCCAGTACTTC,TRBV29-1,-,-,TRBJ2-5
CASSPTSGGSIDTQYF,TGTGCCAGCAGCCCTACTAGCGGGGGTTCAATAGATACGCAGTATTTT,TRBV5-4,TRBD2,-,TRBJ2-3
CASSLTAGLISYEQYF,TGTGCCAGCAGCTTAACTGCGGGACTGATCTCCTACGAGCAGTACTTC,TRBV7-3,-,-,TRBJ2-7
CASSPGTSSVLAKNIQYF,TGTGCCAGCAGCCCCGGGACTAGCTCCGTACTAGCCAAAAACATTCAGTACTTC,TRBV11-2,TRBD2,-,TRBJ2-4
CASSLVGHQYF,TGTGCCAGCAGTTTAGTAGGACATCAGTACTTC,TRBV28,-,-,TRBJ2-7
CASSLGGLGEQYF,TGTGCCAGCAGCTTAGGGGGTCTGGGCGAGCAGTACTTC,TRBV5-6,-,-,TRBJ2-7
CAIGGVTRAGAYEQYF,TGTGCCATCGGTGGCGTGACAAGGGCAGGGGCCTACGAGCAGTACTTC,TRBV10-3,-,-,TRBJ2-7